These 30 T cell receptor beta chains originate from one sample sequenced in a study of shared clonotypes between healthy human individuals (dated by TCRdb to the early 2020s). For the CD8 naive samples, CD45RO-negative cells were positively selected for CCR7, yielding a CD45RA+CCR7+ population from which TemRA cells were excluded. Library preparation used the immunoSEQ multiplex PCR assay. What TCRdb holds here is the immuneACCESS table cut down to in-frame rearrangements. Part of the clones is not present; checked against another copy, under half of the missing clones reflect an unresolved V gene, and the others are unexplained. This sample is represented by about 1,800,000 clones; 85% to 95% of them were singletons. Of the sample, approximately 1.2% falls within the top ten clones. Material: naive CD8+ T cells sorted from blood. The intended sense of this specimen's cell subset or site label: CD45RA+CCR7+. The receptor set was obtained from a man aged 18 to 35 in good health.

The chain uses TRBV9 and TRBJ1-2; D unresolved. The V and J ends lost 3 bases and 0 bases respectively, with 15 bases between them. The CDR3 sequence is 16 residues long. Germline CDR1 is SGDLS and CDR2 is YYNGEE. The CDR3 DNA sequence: TGTGCCAGCAGCGGAATAGACATTACCTCTAACTATGGCTACACCTTC. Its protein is CASSGIDITSNYGYTF.

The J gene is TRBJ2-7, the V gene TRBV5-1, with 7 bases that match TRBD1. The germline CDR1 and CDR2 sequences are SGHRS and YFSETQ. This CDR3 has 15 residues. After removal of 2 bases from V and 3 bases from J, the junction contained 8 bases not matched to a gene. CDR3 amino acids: CASSLAQGVGYEQYF. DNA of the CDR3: TGCGCCAGCAGCTTAGCCCAGGGGGTTGGCTACGAGCAGTACTTC.

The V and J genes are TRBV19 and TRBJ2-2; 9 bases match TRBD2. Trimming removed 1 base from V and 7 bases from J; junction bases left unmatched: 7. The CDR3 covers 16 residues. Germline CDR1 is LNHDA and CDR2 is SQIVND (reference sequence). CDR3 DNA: TGTGCCAGTAGTATAGTCGCCGGGACTAGCAGCGGGGAGCTGTTTTTT. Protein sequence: CASSIVAGTSSGELFF.

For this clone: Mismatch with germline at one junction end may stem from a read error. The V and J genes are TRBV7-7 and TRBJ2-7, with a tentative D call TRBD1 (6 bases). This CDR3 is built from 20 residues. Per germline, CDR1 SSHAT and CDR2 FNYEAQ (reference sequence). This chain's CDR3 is CASSLERAQGIPRFAYEQYF. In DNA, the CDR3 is TGTGCTAGCAGCTTAGAGAGGGCACAGGGAATTCCCAGATTTGCCTACGAGCAGTACTTC.

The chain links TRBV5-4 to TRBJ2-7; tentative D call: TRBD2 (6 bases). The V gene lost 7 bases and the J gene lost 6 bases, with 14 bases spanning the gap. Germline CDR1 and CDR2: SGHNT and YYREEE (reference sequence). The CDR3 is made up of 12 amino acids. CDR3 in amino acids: CASAEGFGEQYF. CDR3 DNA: TGTGCCAGCGCGGAGGGGTTTGGCGAGCAGTACTTC.

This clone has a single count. CDR3 amino acids: CASSYWTGGLNSPLHF. As DNA, the CDR3 is TGTGCCAGCAGTTACTGGACAGGGGGTTTGAATTCACCCCTCCACTTT. The chain employs TRBV6-5 and TRBJ1-6, with TRBD1 matching 10 bases. This CDR3 contains 16 residues. The ends lost 1 base at V and 7 bases at J; junction bases unmatched: 4. Germline V lookup: CDR1 MNHEY, CDR2 SVGAGI.

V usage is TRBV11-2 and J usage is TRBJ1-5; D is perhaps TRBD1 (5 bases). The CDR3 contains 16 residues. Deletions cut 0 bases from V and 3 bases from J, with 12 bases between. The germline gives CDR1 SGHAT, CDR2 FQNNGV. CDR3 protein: CASSLDLGTPNQPQHF. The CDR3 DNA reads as TGTGCCAGCAGCTTAGATCTCGGGACTCCCAATCAGCCCCAGCATTTT.

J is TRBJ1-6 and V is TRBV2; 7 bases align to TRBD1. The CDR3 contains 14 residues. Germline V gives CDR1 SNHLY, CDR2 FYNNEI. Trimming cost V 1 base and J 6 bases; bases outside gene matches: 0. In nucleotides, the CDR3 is TGTGCCAGCAGTGAAGGGGACAGTAATTCACCCCTCCACTTT. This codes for CASSEGDSNSPLHF.

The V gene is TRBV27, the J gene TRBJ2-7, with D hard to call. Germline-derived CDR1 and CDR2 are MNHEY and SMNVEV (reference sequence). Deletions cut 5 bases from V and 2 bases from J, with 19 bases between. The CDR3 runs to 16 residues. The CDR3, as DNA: TGTGCCAGCAGTCCTTCGGTGGGTCAAACGACCTACGAGCAGTACTTC. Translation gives CASSPSVGQTTYEQYF.

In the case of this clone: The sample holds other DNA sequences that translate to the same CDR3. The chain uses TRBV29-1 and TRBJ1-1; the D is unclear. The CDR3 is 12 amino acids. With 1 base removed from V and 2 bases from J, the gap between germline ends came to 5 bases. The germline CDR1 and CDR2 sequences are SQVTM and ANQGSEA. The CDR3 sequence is CSVEGLNTEAFF. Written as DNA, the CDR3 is TGCAGCGTTGAAGGGCTTAACACTGAAGCTTTCTTT.

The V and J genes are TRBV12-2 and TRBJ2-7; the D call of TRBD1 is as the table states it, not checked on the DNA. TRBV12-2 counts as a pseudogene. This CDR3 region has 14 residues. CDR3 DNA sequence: TGTGCAAGTCGCTCTGACAGGGTATCCTACGAGCAGTACTTC. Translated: CASRSDRVSYEQYF.

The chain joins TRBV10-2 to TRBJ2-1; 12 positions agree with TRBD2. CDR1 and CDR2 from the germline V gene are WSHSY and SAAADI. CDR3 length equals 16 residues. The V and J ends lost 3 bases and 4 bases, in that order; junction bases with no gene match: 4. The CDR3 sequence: CASSDLAGGQYNEQFF. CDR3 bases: TGCGCCAGCAGTGACCTAGCGGGGGGGCAATACAATGAGCAGTTCTTC.

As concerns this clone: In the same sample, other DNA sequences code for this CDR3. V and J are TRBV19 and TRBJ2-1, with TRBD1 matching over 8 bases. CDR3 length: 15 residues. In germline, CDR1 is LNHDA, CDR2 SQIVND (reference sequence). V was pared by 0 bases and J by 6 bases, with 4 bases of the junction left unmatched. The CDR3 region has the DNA TGTGCCAGTAGTATAGACCTCGACAGGGGCAATGAGCAGTTCTTC. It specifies CASSIDLDRGNEQFF. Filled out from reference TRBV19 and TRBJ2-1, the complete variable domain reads DGGITQSPKYLFRKEGQNVTLSCEQNLNHDAMYWYRQDPGQGLRLIYYSQIVNDFQKGDIAEGYSVSREKKESFPLTVTSAQKNPTAFYLCASSIDLDRGNEQFFGPGTRLTVL.

Here the CDR3 reads CASSPSPPYEQYF. The CDR3 DNA follows: TGTGCCAGCAGCCCAAGTCCCCCCTACGAGCAGTACTTC. The V call is TRBV13, the J call TRBJ2-7, with D unresolved. Trimming left V 5 bases short and J 2 bases short, with 10 bases between. Germline V gene sequence: CDR1 PRHDT, CDR2 FYEKMQ (reference sequence). The CDR3 has 13 residues.

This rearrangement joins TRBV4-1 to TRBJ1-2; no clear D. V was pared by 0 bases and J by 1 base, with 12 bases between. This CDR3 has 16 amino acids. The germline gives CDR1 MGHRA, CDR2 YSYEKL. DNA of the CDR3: TGCGCCAGCAGCCAAGATTGGGCAGAAAGTAACTATGGCTACACCTTC. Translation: CASSQDWAESNYGYTF.

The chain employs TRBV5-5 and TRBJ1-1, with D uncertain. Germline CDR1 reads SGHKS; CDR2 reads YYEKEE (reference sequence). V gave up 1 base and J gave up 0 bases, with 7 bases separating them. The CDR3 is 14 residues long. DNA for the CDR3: TGTGCCAGCAGCTTGTGGCTTTTGAACACTGAAGCTTTCTTT. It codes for CASSLWLLNTEAFF.

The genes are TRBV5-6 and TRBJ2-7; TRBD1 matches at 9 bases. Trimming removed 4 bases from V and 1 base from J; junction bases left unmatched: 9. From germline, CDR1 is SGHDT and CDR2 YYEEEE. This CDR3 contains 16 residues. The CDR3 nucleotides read TGTGCCAGCAGCGGGGGGGACAGGGACCCTTCCTACGAGCAGTACTTC. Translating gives CASSGGDRDPSYEQYF. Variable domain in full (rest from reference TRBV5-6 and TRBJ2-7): DAGVTQSPTHLIKTRGQQVTLRCSPKSGHDTVSWYQQALGQGPQFIFQYYEEEERQRGNFPDRFSGHQFPNYSSELNVNALLLGDSALYLCASSGGDRDPSYEQYFGPGTRLTVT.

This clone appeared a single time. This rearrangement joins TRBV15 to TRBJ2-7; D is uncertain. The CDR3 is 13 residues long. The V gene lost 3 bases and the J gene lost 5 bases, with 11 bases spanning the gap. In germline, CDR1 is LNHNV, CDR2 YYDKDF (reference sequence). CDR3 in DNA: TGTGCCACCAGCAGTGGTCTACTCGACGAGCAGTACTTC. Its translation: CATSSGLLDEQYF.

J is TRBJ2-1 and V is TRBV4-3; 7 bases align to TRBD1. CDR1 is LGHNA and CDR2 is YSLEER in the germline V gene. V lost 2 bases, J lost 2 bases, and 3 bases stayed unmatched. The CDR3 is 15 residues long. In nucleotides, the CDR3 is TGCGCCAGCAGCCAACGACAGGGAGCCTACAATGAGCAGTTCTTC. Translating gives CASSQRQGAYNEQFF.

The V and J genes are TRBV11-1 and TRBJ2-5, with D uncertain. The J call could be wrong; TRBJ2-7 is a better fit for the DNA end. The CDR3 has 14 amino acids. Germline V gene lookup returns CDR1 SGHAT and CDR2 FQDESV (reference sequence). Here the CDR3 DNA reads TGTGCCAGCAGCCTGGTTCACTTCTCCTACGAGCAGTACTTC. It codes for CASSLVHFSYEQYF.

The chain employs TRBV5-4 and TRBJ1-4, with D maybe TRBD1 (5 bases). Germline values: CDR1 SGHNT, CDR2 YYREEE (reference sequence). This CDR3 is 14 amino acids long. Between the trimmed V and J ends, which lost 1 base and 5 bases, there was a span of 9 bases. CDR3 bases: TGTGCCAGCAGCTTGTGGGGGTACAATGAAAAACTGTTTTTT. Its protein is CASSLWGYNEKLFF.

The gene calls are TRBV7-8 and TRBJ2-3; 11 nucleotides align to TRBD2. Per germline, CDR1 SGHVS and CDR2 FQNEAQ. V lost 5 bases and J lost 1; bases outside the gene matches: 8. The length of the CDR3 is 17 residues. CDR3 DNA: TGTGCCAGCAGCGGAGTAGCGGGAGGGCAGGGCACAGATACGCAGTATTTT. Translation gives CASSGVAGGQGTDTQYF.

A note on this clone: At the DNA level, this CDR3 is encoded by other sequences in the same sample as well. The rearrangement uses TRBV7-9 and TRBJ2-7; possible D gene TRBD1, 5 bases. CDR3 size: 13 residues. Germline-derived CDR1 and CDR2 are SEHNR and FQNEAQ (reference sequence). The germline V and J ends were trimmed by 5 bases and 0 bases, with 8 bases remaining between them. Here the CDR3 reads CASSLDTSYEQYF. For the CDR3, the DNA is TGTGCCAGCAGCCTGGACACCTCCTACGAGCAGTACTTC.

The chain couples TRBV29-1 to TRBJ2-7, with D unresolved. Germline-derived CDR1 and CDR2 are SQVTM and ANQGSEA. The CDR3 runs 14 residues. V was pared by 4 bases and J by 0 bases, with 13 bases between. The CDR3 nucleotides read TGCAGCGTTGCGGGCCAAGATAGCTCCTACGAGCAGTACTTC. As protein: CSVAGQDSSYEQYF.

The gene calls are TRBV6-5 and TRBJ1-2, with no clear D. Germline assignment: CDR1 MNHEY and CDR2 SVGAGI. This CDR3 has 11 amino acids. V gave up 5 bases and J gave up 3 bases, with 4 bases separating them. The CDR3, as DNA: TGTGCCAGCAGTAATTACTATGGCTACACCTTC. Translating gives CASSNYYGYTF.

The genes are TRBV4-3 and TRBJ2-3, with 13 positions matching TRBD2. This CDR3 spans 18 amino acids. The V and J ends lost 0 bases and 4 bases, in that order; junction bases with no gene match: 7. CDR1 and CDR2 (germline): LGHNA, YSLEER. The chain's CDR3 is CASSQEAGLAGEADTQYF. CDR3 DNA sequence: TGCGCCAGCAGCCAAGAGGCTGGACTAGCGGGAGAAGCAGATACGCAGTATTTT.

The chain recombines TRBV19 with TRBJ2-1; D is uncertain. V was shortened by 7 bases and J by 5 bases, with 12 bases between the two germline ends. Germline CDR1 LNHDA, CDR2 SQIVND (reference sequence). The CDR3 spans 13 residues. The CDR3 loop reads CASTMALNNEQFF. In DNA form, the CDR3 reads TGTGCCAGTACCATGGCCCTTAACAATGAGCAGTTCTTC.

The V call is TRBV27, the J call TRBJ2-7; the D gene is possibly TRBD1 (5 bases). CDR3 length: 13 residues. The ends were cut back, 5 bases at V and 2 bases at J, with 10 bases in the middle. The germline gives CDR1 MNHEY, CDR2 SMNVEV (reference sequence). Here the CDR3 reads CASSKTVAYEQYF. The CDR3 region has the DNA TGTGCCAGCAGTAAGACAGTTGCCTACGAGCAGTACTTC.

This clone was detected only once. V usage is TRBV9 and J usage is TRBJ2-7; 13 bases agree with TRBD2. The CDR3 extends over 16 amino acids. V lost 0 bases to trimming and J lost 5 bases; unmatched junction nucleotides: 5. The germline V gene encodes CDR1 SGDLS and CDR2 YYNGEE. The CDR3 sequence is CASSVAGLAGVDEQYF. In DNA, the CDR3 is TGTGCCAGCAGCGTAGCTGGACTAGCGGGAGTTGACGAGCAGTACTTC.

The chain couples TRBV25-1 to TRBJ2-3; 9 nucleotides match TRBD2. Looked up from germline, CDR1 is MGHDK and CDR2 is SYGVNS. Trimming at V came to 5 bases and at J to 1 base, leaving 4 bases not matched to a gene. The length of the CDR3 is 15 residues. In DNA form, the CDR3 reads TGTGCCAGCAGTACCAAGCGGGGGGGCACAGATACGCAGTATTTT. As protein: CASSTKRGGTDTQYF.